The following is a T cell receptor beta chain sequence with its context. Its antigen is unknown. This sample is drawn from a study of cytomegalovirus exposure and HLA in healthy donors. General study results and limits: TCR beta chains numbering roughly 150 were designated cytomegalovirus-associated.

PCR was performed using 60 Vbeta and 13 Jbeta primers. Profiling relied on immunoSEQ multiplex PCR, and the TCRdb table lists in-frame clones only, not all of them. The sample includes 100,000 to 150,000 clones, 65% to 80% of them seen just once. The V end lost 0 bases, the J end lost 5 bases, and 17 bases lay between the germline ends. This CDR3 has 16 residues. The germline gives CDR1 GTSNPN, CDR2 SVGIG (reference sequence). Sequenced sample: PBMCs. The origin of this receptor is a woman aged 55-70 years in good health and CMV-seropositive. The chain couples TRBV30 to TRBJ1-5; the D is unclear. CDR3 sequence (DNA): TGTGCCTGGAGTGTACCGTCAGGCACTGTTTATCAGCCCCAGCATTTT. Its translation is CAWSVPSGTVYQPQHF. Supplemented by reference TRBV30 and TRBJ1-5, the full variable domain reads SQTIHQWPATLVQPVGSPLSLECTVEGTSNPNLYWYRQAAGRGLQLLFYSVGIGQISSEVPQNLSASRPQDRQFILSSKKLLLSDSGFYLCAWSVPSGTVYQPQHFGDGTRLSIL.